The 25 T cell receptor beta chains reported below all come from one sample, sequenced in a study of identifying expanded T cells in peripheral blood. TCRdb keeps only in-frame clones here, not all; method: immunoSEQ multiplex PCR. This sample has nearly 60,000 clones; approximately 89% occur once, and the top ten carry around 3.5%. Sequencing was carried out using blood. These TCRs come from a person aged 18-70 years in good health.

The J gene is TRBJ2-5, the V gene TRBV20-1, with D unclear. The length of the CDR3 is 11 residues. CDR1 and CDR2 from the germline V gene are DFQATT and SNEGSKA (reference sequence). Trimming left V 7 bases short and J 1 base short, with 7 bases between. CDR3 sequence (DNA): TGCAGTGGATTGGGCCAAGAGACCCAGTACTTC. It yields the protein CSGLGQETQYF.

The chain recombines TRBV19 with TRBJ1-3, with a tentative D call TRBD1 (5 bases). The CDR3 has 14 residues. Deletions cut 2 bases from V and 4 bases from J, with 9 bases between. Germline CDR1 is LNHDA and CDR2 is SQIVND (reference sequence). The CDR3 DNA reads TGTGCCAGTAGTATACAGGGTGGCGGAAACACCATATATTTT. Its translation is CASSIQGGGNTIYF.

V usage is TRBV30 and J usage is TRBJ1-2, with no clear D. There are 10 residues in the CDR3. Germline V gene sequence: CDR1 GTSNPN, CDR2 SVGIG (reference sequence). V lost 1 base, J lost 8 bases, and 5 bases lay in between. CDR3 region: CAWSGSGYTF. CDR3 nucleotides: TGTGCCTGGAGTGGTTCCGGCTACACCTTC.

The chain couples TRBV28 to TRBJ2-1; no firm D call. This CDR3 has 14 residues. Germline V CDR1 and CDR2: MDHEN, SYDVKM. V was trimmed by 5 bases and J by 0 bases, leaving 8 bases between them. DNA for the CDR3: TGTGCCAGCAGTACCGCTAGCTCCTACAATGAGCAGTTCTTC. Protein product: CASSTASSYNEQFF.

The chain has TRBV7-2 and TRBJ2-7, with D uncertain. Trimming removed 5 bases at V and 6 bases at J, with 17 bases between. CDR3 size: 14 residues. Germline lookup yields CDR1 SGHTA and CDR2 FQGNSA. The CDR3 reads CASSRKASLAEQYF. The CDR3 DNA sequence: TGTGCCAGCAGCCGGAAAGCGTCCCTGGCCGAGCAGTACTTC.

This chain uses TRBV29-1 with TRBJ2-7, with a weak D call TRBD1 (5 bases). CDR3 length equals 12 residues. The germline CDR1 and CDR2 sequences are SQVTM and ANQGSEA. V shed 4 bases and J shed 4 bases, with 11 bases lying between them. The CDR3 DNA follows: TGCAGCGTTGCATCGACAGCATACGAGCAGTACTTC. Protein sequence: CSVASTAYEQYF.

This chain joins TRBV29-1 and TRBJ2-3; 7 bases align to TRBD2. The CDR3 covers 13 residues. CDR1 SQVTM and CDR2 ANQGSEA come from the germline V gene. V trimming: 5 bases; J trimming: 3 bases; junction bases outside the gene matches: 5. As DNA, the CDR3 is TGCAGCGTTACTAGCGACATTACAGATACGCAGTATTTT. The encoded protein is CSVTSDITDTQYF.

This chain joins TRBV30 and TRBJ1-3, with D possibly matching TRBD1 (6 bases). Trimming left V 2 bases short and J 3 bases short, with 11 bases between. Germline lookup yields CDR1 GTSNPN and CDR2 SVGIG (reference sequence). The CDR3 runs to 14 residues. The CDR3 DNA reads TGTGCCTGGAGTTCGGGGGGCTTTGGAAACACCATATATTTT. Translated, it gives CAWSSGGFGNTIYF.

The chain employs TRBV19 and TRBJ2-1; 8 positions match TRBD2. The V and J ends lost 6 bases and 6 bases, in that order; junction bases with no gene match: 10. The germline CDR1 and CDR2 sequences are LNHDA and SQIVND (reference sequence). The CDR3 runs to 15 residues. The CDR3: CASSFAGGWGNEQFF. In DNA form, the CDR3 reads TGTGCCAGTAGCTTTGCGGGAGGTTGGGGCAATGAGCAGTTCTTC.

V and J are TRBV7-9 and TRBJ2-1; D is undetermined. V was shortened by 5 bases and J by 8 bases, with 22 bases between the two germline ends. The CDR3 runs to 16 residues. From germline, CDR1 is SEHNR and CDR2 FQNEAQ (reference sequence). The CDR3 DNA follows: TGTGCCAGCAGCCCACCAATGGGGTCCCCCAATGATGAGCAGTTCTTC. Protein: CASSPPMGSPNDEQFF.

The rearrangement links TRBV13 to TRBJ1-1; the match to TRBD1 covers 7 bases. The CDR3 spans 14 residues. Germline CDR1 and CDR2: PRHDT and FYEKMQ (reference sequence). The V segment lost 5 bases and the J segment 8 bases; nucleotides outside the gene matches: 11. The DNA for the CDR3 is TGTGCCAGCAGCCCACTAGGGGGACAGACAGAAGCTTTCTTT. Translated, it gives CASSPLGGQTEAFF.

V is TRBV7-2 and J is TRBJ1-2, with D possibly TRBD1 on 6 matching bases. Trimming took 2 bases from V and 7 from J, leaving 14 bases between them. The CDR3 covers 14 residues. Germline V gives CDR1 SGHTA, CDR2 FQGNSA. The CDR3 protein is CASSLWGAGAGYTF. CDR3 DNA sequence: TGTGCCAGCAGCTTATGGGGAGCGGGGGCTGGCTACACCTTC.

The chain is built from TRBV9 and TRBJ1-4; TRBD1 matches 9 bases. This CDR3 region has 14 residues. Trimming cost V 3 bases and J 6 bases; bases outside gene matches: 3. Germline loops: CDR1 SGDLS, CDR2 YYNGEE. CDR3: CASSADRGYEKLFF. The CDR3 DNA reads as TGTGCCAGCAGCGCGGACAGGGGTTATGAAAAACTGTTTTTT.

The chain has TRBV11-2 and TRBJ2-7; 10 bases are shared with TRBD1. The CDR3 runs to 15 residues. V was pared by 5 bases and J by 3 bases, with 7 bases of the junction left unmatched. Germline loops: CDR1 SGHAT, CDR2 FQNNGV. The chain's CDR3 is CASSPRTGGIYEQYF. The CDR3 DNA is TGTGCCAGCAGCCCCCGGACAGGGGGGATCTACGAGCAGTACTTC.

The V call is TRBV5-1, the J call TRBJ2-7; D possibly corresponds to TRBD2 (5 bases). From germline, CDR1 is SGHRS and CDR2 YFSETQ. The CDR3 consists of 14 residues. Trimming removed 5 bases at V and 0 bases at J, with 12 bases between. CDR3: CASRSPGNSYEQYF. The CDR3 DNA reads TGCGCCAGCAGAAGTCCGGGGAACTCCTACGAGCAGTACTTC.

The J gene is TRBJ2-3, the V gene TRBV9; 10 nucleotides agree with TRBD2. CDR3 size: 16 residues. Germline V CDR1 and CDR2: SGDLS, YYNGEE. Losses at the gene ends were 3 bases for V and 3 bases for J; bases not matched to a gene: 7. CDR3 in DNA: TGTGCCAGCAGCGGTTCTAGCGGGAGAAGGACAGATACGCAGTATTTT. The encoded protein is CASSGSSGRRTDTQYF. The entire variable domain, with the rest obtained from reference TRBV9 and TRBJ2-3, is as follows: DSGVTQTPKHLITATGQRVTLRCSPRSGDLSVYWYQQSLDQGLQFLIQYYNGEERAKGNILERFSAQQFPDLHSELNLSSLELGDSALYFCASSGSSGRRTDTQYFGPGTRLTVL.

The gene calls are TRBV28 and TRBJ2-1; D gene ambiguous. CDR1 and CDR2 (germline): MDHEN, SYDVKM. Trimming took off 8 bases at V and 3 bases at J, with 8 bases between the two ends. The CDR3 has 12 residues. CDR3 sequence (DNA): TGTGCCAGCGGGCTAAACTACAATGAGCAGTTCTTC. It yields the protein CASGLNYNEQFF.

V usage is TRBV6-1 and J usage is TRBJ1-4; 8 nucleotides match TRBD1. Germline CDR1 reads MNHNS; CDR2 reads SASEGT. The CDR3 spans 14 residues. The junction had 2 bases not matched to a gene; V was cut back by 0 bases and J by 8 bases. CDR3 sequence reads: CASSEADRVEKLFF. The DNA for the CDR3 is TGTGCCAGCAGTGAAGCGGACAGGGTAGAAAAACTGTTTTTT.

The rearrangement uses TRBV5-4 and TRBJ2-6; 7 bases line up with TRBD1. Trimming at V came to 3 bases and at J to 0 bases, leaving 9 bases not matched to a gene. Germline CDR1 is SGHNT and CDR2 is YYREEE (reference sequence). This CDR3 region has 18 residues. CDR3 region: CASSSPETGLSGANVLTF. As DNA, the CDR3 is TGTGCCAGCAGCTCGCCCGAGACAGGGCTCTCTGGGGCCAACGTCCTGACTTTC.

This clone showed up just once. This chain uses TRBV29-1 with TRBJ2-5, with 11 bases identical to TRBD2. CDR1 is SQVTM and CDR2 is ANQGSEA in the germline V gene. This CDR3 has 15 residues. The V and J ends lost 4 bases and 5 bases, in that order; junction bases with no gene match: 9. The CDR3 region has the DNA TGCAGCGTTGGGGGACTAGCGGACCTGCGGGAGACCCAGTACTTC. It codes for CSVGGLADLRETQYF.

The chain joins TRBV27 to TRBJ2-1; TRBD2 is a possible D gene (6 bases). Trimming took 7 bases from V and 8 from J, leaving 21 bases between them. Germline CDR1 reads MNHEY; CDR2 reads SMNVEV (reference sequence). The CDR3 is 15 residues long. CDR3 protein: CASTVHRDSRYEQFF. Written as DNA, the CDR3 is TGTGCCAGCACCGTCCACCGGGACTCCCGCTATGAGCAGTTCTTC.

In regard to this clone: Other nucleotide sequences from this sample produce the same CDR3. This chain joins TRBV28 and TRBJ2-5; possibly TRBD2 for D (5 bases). This CDR3 contains 13 residues. V dropped 5 bases and J dropped 11 bases, with 18 bases sitting between them. Germline assignment: CDR1 MDHEN and CDR2 SYDVKM. Here the CDR3 DNA reads TGTGCCAGCAGTAATCCTAGCCGGGGTTCTCAGTACTTC. Amino acids: CASSNPSRGSQYF.

V and J are TRBV6-5 and TRBJ2-6; no firm D call. The CDR3 totals 15 residues. Between the trimmed V and J ends, which lost 8 bases and 0 bases, there was a span of 11 bases. Germline CDR1 and CDR2: MNHEY and SVGAGI. This CDR3 reads CASHDPSSGANVLTF. For the CDR3, the DNA is TGTGCCAGCCACGACCCCAGCTCTGGGGCCAACGTCCTGACTTTC.

The gene calls are TRBV7-9 and TRBJ2-6, with TRBD1 matching 7 bases. The CDR3 sequence is 15 residues long. CDR1 and CDR2 (germline): SEHNR, FQNEAQ (reference sequence). V lost 4 bases to trimming and J lost 2 bases; unmatched junction nucleotides: 2. The CDR3 is CASSSGQAGANVLTF. The CDR3 DNA reads as TGTGCCAGCAGCTCCGGACAGGCTGGGGCCAACGTCCTGACTTTC.

This clone appeared a single time. This chain links TRBV28 with TRBJ2-7; 10 nucleotides line up with TRBD2. Germline trimming cut 10 bases from V and 5 bases from J; bases unmatched to any gene: 11. CDR3 length equals 14 residues. CDR1 and CDR2 from the germline V gene are MDHEN and SYDVKM. This CDR3 reads CATLSGLAVHEQYF. CDR3 bases: TGTGCCACCCTATCCGGACTAGCGGTACACGAGCAGTACTTC.